The sample holds a few counts of the clone carrying this T cell receptor (beta chain). The data were obtained in a study of T-cell memory formation after mild COVID-19. The CDR3 consists of 15 residues. The V segment lost 0 bases and the J segment 11 bases; nucleotides outside the gene matches: 12. In germline, CDR1 is MNHEY, CDR2 SVGAGI. TCRdb processed the 5' RACE reads anew with MiXCR; each CDR3 protein has one entry. The sample shows 140,000 or so distinct CDR3 sequences, approximately 21% of them seen only once. The sequence was obtained from an adult woman who had mild COVID-19 (a few samples of this study predate the infection). Cell type and time point are not known. The J gene is TRBJ1-1, the V gene TRBV6-5, with 7 bases that match TRBD1. The sequenced sample was PBMCs or a T cell subset sorted from them (not recorded which). CDR3 coding DNA: TGTGCCAGCAGTTACTCGGGACAGCGGGCAGCGGGGGCTTTCTTT. It specifies CASSYSGQRAAGAFF.